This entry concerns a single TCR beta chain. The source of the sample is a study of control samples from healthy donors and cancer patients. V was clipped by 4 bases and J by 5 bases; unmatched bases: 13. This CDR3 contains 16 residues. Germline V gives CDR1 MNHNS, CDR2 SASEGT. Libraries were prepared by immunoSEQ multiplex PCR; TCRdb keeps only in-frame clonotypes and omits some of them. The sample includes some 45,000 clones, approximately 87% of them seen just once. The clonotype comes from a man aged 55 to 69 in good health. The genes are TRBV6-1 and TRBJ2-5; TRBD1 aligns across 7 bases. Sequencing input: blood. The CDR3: CASSALARGLGETQYF. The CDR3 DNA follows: TGTGCCAGCAGTGCCTTGGCCAGGGGGTTAGGGGAGACCCAGTACTTC.